The next 17 T cell receptor beta chains were all read from a single sample in a study of blood T cell repertoires in COVID-19. TCRdb's copy holds only in-frame clones and misses some; the assay was immunoSEQ multiplex PCR. This sample has about 300,000 clones, with around 92% found just once. Specimen: peripheral blood. All receptors derive from a young man who had recovered from COVID-19.

The chain combines TRBV6-4 with TRBJ2-2; D may be TRBD1 (6 bases). The CDR3 covers 15 residues. Germline V gene sequence: CDR1 MRHNA, CDR2 SNTAGT. V was clipped by 3 bases and J by 4 bases, with 12 bases between them. In DNA form, the CDR3 reads TGTGCCAGCAGTGATGGCCAGGGGCGCACCGGGGAGCTGTTTTTT. Encoded protein: CASSDGQGRTGELFF.

The chain combines TRBV12-3 or TRBV12-4 with TRBJ1-2; no clear D. The CDR3 contains 11 residues. V lost 6 bases and J 8 bases, leaving 10 bases between the germline ends. DNA of the CDR3: TGTGCCAGCAGGTCAATGGAGGGCTACACCTTC. Its protein is CASRSMEGYTF.

The V call is TRBV6-5, the J call TRBJ2-7, with 7 nucleotides matching TRBD1. The V segment lost 8 bases and the J segment 3 bases; nucleotides outside the gene matches: 4. Germline-derived CDR1 and CDR2 are MNHEY and SVGAGI. The CDR3 sequence is 12 residues long. This CDR3 is CASAGQDYEQYF. CDR3 DNA: TGTGCCAGCGCTGGACAGGACTACGAGCAGTACTTC.

The chain carries TRBV7-9 and TRBJ2-1; 13 bases fit TRBD2. V dropped 5 bases and J dropped 2; count of bases not matched to a gene: 12. The CDR3 has 19 amino acids. The germline CDR1 and CDR2 sequences are SEHNR and FQNEAQ (reference sequence). The CDR3 sequence is CASSGYEPGLAGPYNEQFF. The CDR3 DNA follows: TGTGCCAGCAGCGGATATGAGCCGGGACTAGCGGGGCCCTACAATGAGCAGTTCTTC. Using reference TRBV7-9 and TRBJ2-1 for the parts outside the CDR3, the full variable domain is DTGVSQNPRHKITKRGQNVTFRCDPISEHNRLYWYRQTLGQGPEFLTYFQNEAQLEKSRLLSDRFSAERPKGSFSTLEIQRTEQGDSAMYLCASSGYEPGLAGPYNEQFFGPGTRLTVL.

The chain combines TRBV5-1 with TRBJ1-1; D is undetermined. Trimming shortened V by 6 bases and J by 5 bases, and 17 bases separated the two germline ends. Germline V gene sequence: CDR1 SGHRS, CDR2 YFSETQ. The length of the CDR3 is 14 residues. The CDR3, as DNA: TGCGCCAGCACCCGGGGTGGGAGCAAGACTGAAGCTTTCTTT. It codes for CASTRGGSKTEAFF.

The genes are TRBV14 and TRBJ1-2; D is ambiguous. Germline V gene lookup returns CDR1 SGHDN and CDR2 FVKESK. The CDR3 length is 12 residues. V dropped 4 bases and J dropped 4 bases, with 7 bases sitting between them. CDR3 DNA: TGTGCCAGCAGCCGATCGGTCTATGGCTACACCTTC. Amino acids: CASSRSVYGYTF.

The chain joins TRBV19 to TRBJ1-1; unclear D gene. With 8 bases removed from V and 7 bases from J, the gap between germline ends came to 14 bases. The CDR3 spans 12 residues. Germline CDR1 is LNHDA and CDR2 is SQIVND (reference sequence). In DNA form, the CDR3 reads TGTGCCAGTGGAGCATTACGCTATGAAGCTTTCTTT. Translation gives CASGALRYEAFF.

This chain links TRBV2 with TRBJ1-1; 8 positions match TRBD1. The CDR3 is 18 residues long. Germline-derived CDR1 and CDR2 are SNHLY and FYNNEI. Germline trimming cut 4 bases from V and 1 base from J; bases unmatched to any gene: 14. CDR3 protein: CASSGRRGGRGPNTEAFF. In DNA form, the CDR3 reads TGTGCCAGCAGTGGTAGAAGGGGGGGCAGGGGGCCGAACACTGAAGCTTTCTTT.

This clone occurred once. J is TRBJ1-6 and V is TRBV12-3 or TRBV12-4, with 7 bases that match TRBD1. The CDR3 is 13 amino acids. Trimming at V came to 3 bases and at J to 12 bases, leaving 5 bases not matched to a gene. CDR3 nucleotide sequence: TGTGCCAGCAGTTTTAGACAGGGAAGACCCCTCCACTTT. It yields the protein CASSFRQGRPLHF.

The CDR3 nucleotides read TGTGCCAGCAGCTATAGCGGGGGGGGTTTCAATGAGCAGTTCTTC. Translated: CASSYSGGGFNEQFF. This rearrangement joins TRBV7-2 to TRBJ2-1; 11 positions match TRBD2. There are 15 residues in the CDR3. Germline V gives CDR1 SGHTA, CDR2 FQGNSA. J gave up 6 bases and V 4 bases, and 5 bases lay outside the gene matches.

The V gene is TRBV7-9, the J gene TRBJ1-2; TRBD1 aligns across 7 bases. The CDR3 contains 16 residues. The V gene end was trimmed by 2 bases and the J gene end by 1 base; junction bases not matched to a gene: 7. In germline, CDR1 is SEHNR, CDR2 FQNEAQ (reference sequence). CDR3 DNA sequence: TGTGCCAGCAGCTTATATGGGACAGAAAGTAACTATGGCTACACCTTC. It codes for CASSLYGTESNYGYTF.

Details on this clone: At one end, the junction sequence differs from germline, possibly due to a read error. V and J are TRBV6-1 and TRBJ1-2; 8 bases align to TRBD1. Germline V gene sequence: CDR1 MNHNS, CDR2 SASEGT. This CDR3 spans 13 amino acids. The DNA for the CDR3 is TGTGCCAGCAGGGAAGACAGGGGCTATGGCTACACCTTC. Its protein is CASREDRGYGYTF.

This chain's CDR3 is CASSQDYGRRTEAFF. In DNA form, the CDR3 reads TGCGCCAGCAGCCAAGATTATGGTAGGAGGACTGAAGCTTTCTTT. The chain employs TRBV4-3 and TRBJ1-1, with D uncertain. The CDR3 sequence is 15 residues long. Trimming removed 0 bases at V and 5 bases at J, with 13 bases between. CDR1 is LGHNA and CDR2 is YSLEER in the germline V gene.

The V gene is TRBV10-3, the J gene TRBJ1-2, with 9 bases lining up with TRBD1. Unmatched junction bases numbered 7, after V lost 5 bases and J lost 0 bases. CDR3 size: 16 residues. CDR1 is ENHRY and CDR2 is SYGVKD in the germline V gene. CDR3 region: CAISQDRGPANYGYTF. DNA of the CDR3: TGTGCCATCAGTCAGGACAGGGGCCCCGCTAACTATGGCTACACCTTC.

The gene calls are TRBV9 and TRBJ1-3; D might be TRBD1 (6 bases). Trimming pared 4 bases from V and 3 bases from J, leaving 23 bases between. From germline, CDR1 is SGDLS and CDR2 YYNGEE. The CDR3 is made up of 18 amino acids. The CDR3 is CASSTTQTGRYGGNTIYF. The CDR3 region has the DNA TGTGCCAGCAGCACCACTCAGACAGGTCGGTATGGTGGAAACACCATATATTTT.

CDR3 in DNA: TGTGCCAGCAGTGAAGGCGGGACTAGCGGGAAGCTAGAGACCCAGTACTTC. Translation: CASSEGGTSGKLETQYF. The chain recombines TRBV25-1 with TRBJ2-5, with 13 bases aligning to TRBD2. J was trimmed by 4 bases and V by 2 bases; bases with no gene match: 7. Per germline, CDR1 MGHDK and CDR2 SYGVNS. The CDR3 has 17 residues.

The CDR3 sequence is CASSQAAGADGYTF. CDR3 in DNA: TGCGCCAGCAGCCAAGCGGCAGGGGCGGACGGCTACACCTTC. The chain couples TRBV4-1 to TRBJ1-2; a weak D match, TRBD1 (6 bases). The V and J ends lost 1 base and 8 bases respectively, with 14 bases between them. CDR1 and CDR2 from the germline V gene are MGHRA and YSYEKL. The CDR3 runs to 14 residues.